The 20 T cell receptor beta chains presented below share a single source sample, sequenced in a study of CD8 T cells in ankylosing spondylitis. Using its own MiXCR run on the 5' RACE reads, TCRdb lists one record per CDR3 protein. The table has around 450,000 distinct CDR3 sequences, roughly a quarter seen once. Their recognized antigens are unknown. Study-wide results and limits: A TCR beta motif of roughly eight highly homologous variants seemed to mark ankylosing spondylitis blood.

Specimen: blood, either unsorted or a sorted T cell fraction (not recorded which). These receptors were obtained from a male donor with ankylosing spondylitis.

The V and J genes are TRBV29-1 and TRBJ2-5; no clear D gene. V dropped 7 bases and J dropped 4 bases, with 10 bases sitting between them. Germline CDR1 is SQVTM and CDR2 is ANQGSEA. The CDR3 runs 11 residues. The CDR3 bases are TGCAGCGGTCGTCTTTTAGAGACCCAGTACTTC. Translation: CSGRLLETQYF.

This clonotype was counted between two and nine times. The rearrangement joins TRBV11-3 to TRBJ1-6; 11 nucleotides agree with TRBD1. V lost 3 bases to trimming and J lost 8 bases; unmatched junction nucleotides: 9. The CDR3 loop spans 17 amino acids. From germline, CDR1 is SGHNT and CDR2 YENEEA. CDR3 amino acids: CASSFRDRGIMDSPLHF. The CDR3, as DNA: TGTGCCAGCAGCTTCCGGGACAGGGGGATCATGGATTCACCCCTCCACTTT.

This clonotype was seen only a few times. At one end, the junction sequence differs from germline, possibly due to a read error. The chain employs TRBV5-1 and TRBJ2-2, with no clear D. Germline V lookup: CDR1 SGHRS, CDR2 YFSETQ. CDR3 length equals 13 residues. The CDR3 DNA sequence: TGCGCCAACAGCTTGGGAAACACCGGGGAGCTGTTTTTT. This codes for CANSLGNTGELFF. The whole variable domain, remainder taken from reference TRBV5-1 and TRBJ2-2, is KAGVTQTPRYLIKTRGQQVTLSCSPISGHRSVSWYQQTPGQGLQFLFEYFSETQRNKGNFPGRFSGRQFSNSRSEMNVSTLELGDSALYLCANSLGNTGELFFGEGSRLTVL.

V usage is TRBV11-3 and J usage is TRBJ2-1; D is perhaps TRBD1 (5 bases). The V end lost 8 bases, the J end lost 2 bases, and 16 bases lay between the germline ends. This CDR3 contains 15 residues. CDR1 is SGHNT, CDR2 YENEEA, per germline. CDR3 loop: CASGPQGGTYNEQFF. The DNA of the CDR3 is TGTGCCAGCGGCCCTCAGGGTGGCACCTACAATGAGCAGTTCTTC.

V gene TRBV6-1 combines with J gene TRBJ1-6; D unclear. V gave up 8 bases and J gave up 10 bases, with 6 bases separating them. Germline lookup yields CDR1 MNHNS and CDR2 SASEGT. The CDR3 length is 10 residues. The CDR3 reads CASGRSPLHF. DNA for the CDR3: TGTGCCAGCGGGAGATCACCCCTCCACTTT.

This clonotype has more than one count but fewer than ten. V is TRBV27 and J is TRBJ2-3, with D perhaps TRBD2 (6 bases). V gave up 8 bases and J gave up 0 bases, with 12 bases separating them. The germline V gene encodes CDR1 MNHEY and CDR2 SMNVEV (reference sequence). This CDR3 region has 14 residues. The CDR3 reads CASRGNPSTDTQYF. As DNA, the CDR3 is TGTGCCAGCCGGGGGAACCCTAGCACAGATACGCAGTATTTT.

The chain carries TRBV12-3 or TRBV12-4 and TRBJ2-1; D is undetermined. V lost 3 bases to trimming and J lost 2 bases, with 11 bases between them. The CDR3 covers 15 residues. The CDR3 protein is CASSFKQSPYNEQFF. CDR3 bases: TGTGCCAGCAGTTTTAAACAGAGTCCCTACAATGAGCAGTTCTTC.

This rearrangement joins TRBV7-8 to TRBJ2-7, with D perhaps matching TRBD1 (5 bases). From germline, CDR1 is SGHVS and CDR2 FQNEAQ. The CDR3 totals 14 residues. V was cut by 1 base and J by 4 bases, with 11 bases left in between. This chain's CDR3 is CASSLGQPRYEQYF. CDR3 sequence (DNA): TGTGCCAGCAGCTTAGGACAGCCCCGTTACGAGCAGTACTTC.

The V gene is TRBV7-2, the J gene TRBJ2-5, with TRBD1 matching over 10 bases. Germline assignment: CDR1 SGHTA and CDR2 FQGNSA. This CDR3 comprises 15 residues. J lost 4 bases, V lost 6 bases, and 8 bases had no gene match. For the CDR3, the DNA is TGTGCCAGCAGACTGTTCGGGACAGGGGCAGAGACCCAGTACTTC. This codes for CASRLFGTGAETQYF.

CDR3 loop: CASSPKDRANEKLFF. CDR3 nucleotide sequence: TGTGCCAGCAGCCCGAAGGACAGGGCTAATGAAAAACTGTTTTTT. This chain joins TRBV7-9 and TRBJ1-4, with 8 bases aligning to TRBD1. The length of the CDR3 is 15 residues. V was clipped by 5 bases and J by 3 bases; unmatched bases: 5. Germline CDR1 is SEHNR and CDR2 is FQNEAQ (reference sequence).

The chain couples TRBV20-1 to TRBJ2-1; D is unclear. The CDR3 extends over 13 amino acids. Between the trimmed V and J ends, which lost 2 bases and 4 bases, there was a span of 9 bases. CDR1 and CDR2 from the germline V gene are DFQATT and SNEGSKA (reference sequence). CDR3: CSARNLGYNEQFF. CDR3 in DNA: TGCAGTGCTAGAAATCTCGGGTACAATGAGCAGTTCTTC.

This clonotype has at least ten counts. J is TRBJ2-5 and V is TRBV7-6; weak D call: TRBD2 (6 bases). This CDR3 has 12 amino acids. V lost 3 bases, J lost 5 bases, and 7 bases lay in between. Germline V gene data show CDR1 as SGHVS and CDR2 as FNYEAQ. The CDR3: CASSFGGETQYF. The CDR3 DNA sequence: TGTGCCAGCAGCTTCGGAGGGGAGACCCAGTACTTC.

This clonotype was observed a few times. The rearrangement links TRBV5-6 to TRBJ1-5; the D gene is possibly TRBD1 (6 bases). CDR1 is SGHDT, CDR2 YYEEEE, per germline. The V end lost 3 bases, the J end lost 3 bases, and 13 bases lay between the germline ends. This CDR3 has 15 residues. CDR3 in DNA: TGTGCCAGCAGCTCGCGGTCAGGGGACAATCAGCCCCAGCATTTT. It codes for CASSSRSGDNQPQHF.

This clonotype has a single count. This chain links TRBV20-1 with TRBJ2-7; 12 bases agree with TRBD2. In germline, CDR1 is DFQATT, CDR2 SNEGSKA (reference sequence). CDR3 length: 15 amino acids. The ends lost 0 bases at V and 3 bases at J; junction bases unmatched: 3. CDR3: CSAREGTSGHYEQYF. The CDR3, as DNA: TGCAGTGCTAGAGAAGGGACTAGCGGGCACTACGAGCAGTACTTC.

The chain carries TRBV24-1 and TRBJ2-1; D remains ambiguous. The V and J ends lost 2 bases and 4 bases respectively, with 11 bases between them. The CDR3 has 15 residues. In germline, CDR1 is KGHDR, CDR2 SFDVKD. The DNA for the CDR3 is TGTGCCACCAGTGATTCGAGGTTTGGGTACAATGAGCAGTTCTTC. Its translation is CATSDSRFGYNEQFF.

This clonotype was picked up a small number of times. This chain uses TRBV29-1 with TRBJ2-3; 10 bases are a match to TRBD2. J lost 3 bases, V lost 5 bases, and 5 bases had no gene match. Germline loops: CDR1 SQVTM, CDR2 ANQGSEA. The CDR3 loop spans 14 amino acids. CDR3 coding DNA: TGCAGCGTTACCAAGCGGGAGGGTACAGATACGCAGTATTTT. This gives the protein CSVTKREGTDTQYF.

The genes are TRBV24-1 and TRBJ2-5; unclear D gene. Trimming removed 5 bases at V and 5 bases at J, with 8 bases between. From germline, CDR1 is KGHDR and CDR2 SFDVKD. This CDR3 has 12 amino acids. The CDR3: CATSAMEETQYF. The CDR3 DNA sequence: TGTGCCACCAGTGCCATGGAGGAGACCCAGTACTTC.

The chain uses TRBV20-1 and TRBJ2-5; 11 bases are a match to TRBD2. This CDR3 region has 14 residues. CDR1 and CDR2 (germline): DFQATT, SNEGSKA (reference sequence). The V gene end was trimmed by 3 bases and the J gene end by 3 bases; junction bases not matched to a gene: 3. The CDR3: CSARISGREETQYF. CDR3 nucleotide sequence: TGCAGTGCTAGGATTAGCGGGAGGGAAGAGACCCAGTACTTC.

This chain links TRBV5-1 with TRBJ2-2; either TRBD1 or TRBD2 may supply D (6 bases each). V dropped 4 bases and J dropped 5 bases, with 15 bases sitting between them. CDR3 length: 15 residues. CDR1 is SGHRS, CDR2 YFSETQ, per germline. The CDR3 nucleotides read TGCGCCAGCAGCCGACAGGAGGGACGAACCGGGGAGCTGTTTTTT. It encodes CASSRQEGRTGELFF.

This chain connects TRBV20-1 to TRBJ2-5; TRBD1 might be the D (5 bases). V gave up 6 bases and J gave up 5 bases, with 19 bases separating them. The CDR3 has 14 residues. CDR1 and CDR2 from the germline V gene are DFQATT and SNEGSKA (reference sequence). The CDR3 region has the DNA TGCAGTGCCCCGAAGGGGTTGGGTTCGGAGACCCAGTACTTC. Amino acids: CSAPKGLGSETQYF.